This T cell receptor (beta chain) emerged from a study of blood T cell repertoires in COVID-19. The overall study: Spain, Italy and the United States supplied samples that represented acute and convalescent COVID-19.

Sequencing used immunoSEQ multiplex PCR; TCRdb keeps in-frame clones, though not all of them. The repertoire holds approximately 140,000 clones, with 80% to 85% as singletons. With 8 bases clipped from V and 3 bases from J, the junction kept 7 bases outside the gene matches. Germline-derived CDR1 and CDR2 are MNHNY and SVGAGI (reference sequence). The CDR3 consists of 14 residues. Those who participated ranged in age from roughly 18 to 90 years and resided in about two dozen US areas. The receptor was derived from a man aged 35 to 55 with acute COVID-19. What was sequenced was PBMCs or T cells enriched from blood (not recorded which). V gene TRBV6-6 combines with J gene TRBJ2-7, with 10 bases matching TRBD2. In DNA form, the CDR3 reads TGTGCCAGCGGCTTAGCGGGAGGTCTCTACGAGCAGTACTTC. Its translation is CASGLAGGLYEQYF.